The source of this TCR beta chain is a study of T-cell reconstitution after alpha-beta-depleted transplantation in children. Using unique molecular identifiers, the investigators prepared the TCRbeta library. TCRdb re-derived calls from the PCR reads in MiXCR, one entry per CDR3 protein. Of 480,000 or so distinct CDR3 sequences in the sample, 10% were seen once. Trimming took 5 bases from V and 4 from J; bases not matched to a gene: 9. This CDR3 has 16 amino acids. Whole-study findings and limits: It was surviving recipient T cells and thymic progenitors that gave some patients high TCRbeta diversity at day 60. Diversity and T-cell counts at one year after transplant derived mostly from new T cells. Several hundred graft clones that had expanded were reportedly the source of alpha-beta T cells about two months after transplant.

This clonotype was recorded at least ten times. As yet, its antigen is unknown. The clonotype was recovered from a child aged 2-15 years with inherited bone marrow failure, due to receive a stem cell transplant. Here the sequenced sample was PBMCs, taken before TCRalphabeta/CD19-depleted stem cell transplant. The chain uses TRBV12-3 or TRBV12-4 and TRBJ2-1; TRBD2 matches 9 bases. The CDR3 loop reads CASSPPGTSFYNEQFF. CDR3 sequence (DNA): TGTGCCAGCAGTCCACCCGGGACTAGCTTTTACAATGAGCAGTTCTTC.